Below are 31 T cell receptor beta chains sequenced from a single sample in a study of blood T cell repertoires in COVID-19. The data were produced by immunoSEQ multiplex PCR, yet TCRdb's version contains in-frame clones alone and is incomplete. This sample carries some 150,000 clones, about 90% of them seen once, and the ten largest clones take 2.5% to 3%. The sequenced sample was peripheral blood. These receptors were collected from a man aged 60 to 69 with acute or convalescent COVID-19.

Turning to this clone: Other DNA sequences in the same sample also yield this CDR3. The chain recombines TRBV18 with TRBJ1-5; 7 bases fit TRBD1. Germline V gives CDR1 KGHSH, CDR2 LQKENI. CDR3 size: 14 residues. The trim removed 0 bases at V and 4 bases at J, leaving 0 bases unmatched. The CDR3 DNA is TGTGCCAGCTCACCACCGGGACAGAATCAGCCCCAGCATTTT. It codes for CASSPPGQNQPQHF.

This clone was counted a few times. The chain recombines TRBV3-1 (or the pseudogene TRBV3-2) with TRBJ1-1, with a possible D match to TRBD1 (6 bases). Germline-derived CDR1 and CDR2 are LGHDT and YNNKEL (reference sequence). The CDR3 totals 15 residues. V was pared by 5 bases and J by 3 bases, with 16 bases between. Here the CDR3 reads CASSSHGTKYTEAFF. In nucleotides, the CDR3 is TGTGCCAGCAGCTCTCACGGGACAAAATACACTGAAGCTTTCTTT.

Turning to this clone: A read error may produce the germline difference seen at one junction end. The chain uses TRBV5-1 and TRBJ2-2; D possibly corresponds to TRBD1 (6 bases). CDR1 and CDR2 (germline): SGHRS, YFSETQ. The CDR3 sequence is 14 residues long. CDR3 sequence (DNA): TGCGCCAGCCGCTTACAGGGAAACACCGGGGAGCTGTTTTTT. Translation: CASRLQGNTGELFF.

The chain joins TRBV5-6 to TRBJ2-3, with D maybe TRBD1 (5 bases). Germline loops: CDR1 SGHDT, CDR2 YYEEEE. The length of the CDR3 is 14 residues. Trimming removed 2 bases from V and 5 bases from J, with 12 bases in between. CDR3 residues: CASSLRQLRDTQYF. CDR3 nucleotide sequence: TGTGCCAGCAGCTTAAGACAGCTTCGAGATACGCAGTATTTT.

The rearrangement uses TRBV11-2 and TRBJ2-2, with TRBD1 matching 7 bases. Germline-derived CDR1 and CDR2 are SGHAT and FQNNGV. CDR3 size: 16 residues. The trim removed 3 bases at V and 0 bases at J, leaving 4 bases unmatched. This CDR3 is CASSFRGQSNTGELFF. The DNA for the CDR3 is TGTGCCAGCAGCTTTAGGGGACAGTCGAACACCGGGGAGCTGTTTTTT.

This clone has only one observation. The genes are TRBV7-9 and TRBJ1-1; D may be TRBD1 (5 bases). The CDR3 covers 13 residues. Deletions cut 4 bases from V and 9 bases from J, with 15 bases between. Germline V CDR1 and CDR2: SEHNR, FQNEAQ (reference sequence). The CDR3 coding sequence is TGTGCCAGCAGCTCGTTTGAGTGGGGCAAAGCTTTCTTT. Amino acid sequence: CASSSFEWGKAFF.

The rearrangement uses TRBV6-6 and TRBJ2-7; 10 bases match TRBD1. In germline, CDR1 is MNHNY, CDR2 SVGAGI (reference sequence). Trimming at V came to 1 base and at J to 3 bases, leaving 3 bases not matched to a gene. CDR3 length: 15 amino acids. The CDR3 DNA is TGTGCCAGCAGTTACTTAGGGACAGGGGACTACGAGCAGTACTTC. Encoded protein: CASSYLGTGDYEQYF.

The genes are TRBV28 and TRBJ1-3, with D possibly being TRBD1 (6 bases). Germline lookup yields CDR1 MDHEN and CDR2 SYDVKM. The CDR3 contains 14 residues. V was trimmed by 7 bases and J by 2 bases, leaving 12 bases between them. The CDR3 region has the DNA TGTGCCAGCATCAGAGGGGGTACTGGAAACACCATATATTTT. Protein sequence: CASIRGGTGNTIYF.

The J gene is TRBJ1-1, the V gene TRBV10-2, with D possibly being TRBD1 (5 bases). The CDR3 consists of 13 residues. Germline lookup yields CDR1 WSHSY and CDR2 SAAADI. With 6 bases removed from V and 0 bases from J, the gap between germline ends came to 8 bases. Here the CDR3 reads CASRDTMNTEAFF. CDR3 DNA sequence: TGCGCCAGCAGGGACACCATGAACACTGAAGCTTTCTTT.

The J gene is TRBJ2-7, the V gene TRBV7-2; 8 bases map to TRBD1. The CDR3 runs 14 residues. The germline gives CDR1 SGHTA, CDR2 FQGNSA. Losses at the gene ends were 2 bases for V and 3 bases for J; bases not matched to a gene: 3. The CDR3 loop is CASSLYRGYYEQYF. As DNA, the CDR3 is TGTGCCAGCAGCTTATACAGGGGGTACTACGAGCAGTACTTC.

The chain has TRBV14 and TRBJ1-1; the D is unclear. V was clipped by 1 base and J by 1 base, with 13 bases between them. Germline CDR1 SGHDN, CDR2 FVKESK. This CDR3 has 16 residues. The CDR3 protein is CASSQVGLSTNTEAFF. CDR3 bases: TGTGCCAGCAGCCAAGTTGGCTTAAGTACGAACACTGAAGCTTTCTTT.

The V gene is TRBV11-2, the J gene TRBJ1-2, with D possibly being TRBD1 (6 bases). Germline lookup yields CDR1 SGHAT and CDR2 FQNNGV. The germline V and J ends were trimmed by 1 base and 5 bases, with 23 bases remaining between them. This CDR3 is 18 amino acids long. CDR3 coding DNA: TGTGCCAGCAGCTTAGGTCGAGGGGGAGACGACCCAGGGTATGGCTACACCTTC. Encoded protein: CASSLGRGGDDPGYGYTF.

This clone is labeled as medium-sized (0.01 to 0.1%). V gene TRBV24-1 combines with J gene TRBJ2-2; D ambiguous. The CDR3 contains 17 residues. The germline V and J ends were trimmed by 6 bases and 4 bases, with 20 bases remaining between them. The germline gives CDR1 KGHDR, CDR2 SFDVKD. This CDR3 reads CATSRFNAGASTGELFF. The CDR3 region has the DNA TGTGCCACCAGTAGATTCAATGCAGGCGCGTCCACCGGGGAGCTGTTTTTT.

This chain joins TRBV27 and TRBJ1-2; D is possibly TRBD1 (6 bases). CDR1 and CDR2 from the germline V gene are MNHEY and SMNVEV (reference sequence). The CDR3 extends over 14 amino acids. Trimming shortened V by 5 bases and J by 10 bases, and 20 bases separated the two germline ends. Here the CDR3 reads CASSLRSGARNYTF. CDR3 in DNA: TGTGCCAGCAGTCTTCGTTCAGGGGCGAGAAACTACACCTTC.

This chain uses TRBV7-2 with TRBJ2-5; D is unresolved. The germline V gene has CDR1 SGHTA and CDR2 FQGNSA. This CDR3 contains 13 residues. Trimming cost V 3 bases and J 7 bases, with 12 bases left between them. The CDR3 sequence: CASSFPPEWTQYF. In DNA, the CDR3 is TGTGCCAGCAGCTTCCCCCCGGAGTGGACCCAGTACTTC.

V and J are TRBV19 and TRBJ1-2; a possible D gene is TRBD1 (5 bases). V was shortened by 5 bases and J by 5 bases, with 12 bases between the two germline ends. This CDR3 region has 13 residues. Germline CDR1 reads LNHDA; CDR2 reads SQIVND (reference sequence). The CDR3 spells CASSHRSSYGYTF. CDR3 in DNA: TGTGCCAGTAGTCACAGGAGTTCTTATGGCTACACCTTC. Together with reference TRBV19 and TRBJ1-2, the CDR3 gives the full variable domain: DGGITQSPKYLFRKEGQNVTLSCEQNLNHDAMYWYRQDPGQGLRLIYYSQIVNDFQKGDIAEGYSVSREKKESFPLTVTSAQKNPTAFYLCASSHRSSYGYTFGSGTRLTVV.

CDR3 nucleotides: TGTGCCAGCAACAGGGCAGGGGCAGGCGGCTACACCTTC. This translates into CASNRAGAGGYTF. V gene TRBV2 combines with J gene TRBJ1-2; D is perhaps TRBD1 (6 bases). The germline CDR1 and CDR2 sequences are SNHLY and FYNNEI. Trimming pared 7 bases from V and 8 bases from J, leaving 17 bases between. This CDR3 has 13 residues.

The rearrangement uses TRBV7-9 and TRBJ2-3, with TRBD1 matching over 7 bases. The germline V gene encodes CDR1 SEHNR and CDR2 FQNEAQ (reference sequence). This CDR3 is 14 amino acids long. With 5 bases clipped from V and 1 base from J, the junction kept 3 bases outside the gene matches. Written as DNA, the CDR3 is TGTGCCAGCAGCGAACAGGGGCGCACAGATACGCAGTATTTT. Protein product: CASSEQGRTDTQYF.

The chain is built from TRBV21-1 and TRBJ1-2; no check of the table's D call, TRBD1, against the DNA was made. TRBV21-1 is assigned pseudogene status. This CDR3 is 16 amino acids long. CDR3 sequence: CAYQVWKLEANYGYTF. The CDR3 DNA reads as TGTGCCTACCAGGTATGGAAACTCGAAGCTAACTATGGCTACACCTTC.

The chain employs TRBV4-1 and TRBJ2-1; 11 bases are a match to TRBD2. Germline V gene sequence: CDR1 MGHRA, CDR2 YSYEKL. The CDR3 sequence is 15 residues long. The trim removed 2 bases at V and 8 bases at J, leaving 5 bases unmatched. CDR3 DNA sequence: TGCGCCAGCAGCCAACTTAGCGGGGGGGCCTATGAGCAGTTCTTC. This encodes CASSQLSGGAYEQFF.

The chain employs TRBV7-8 and TRBJ2-7; 10 nucleotides match TRBD2. The V gene end was trimmed by 5 bases and the J gene end by 1 base; junction bases not matched to a gene: 2. CDR3 length: 14 amino acids. Germline CDR1 is SGHVS and CDR2 is FQNEAQ. CDR3 sequence: CASSISGGSYEQYF. The CDR3 nucleotides read TGTGCCAGCAGCATTAGCGGGGGGTCCTACGAGCAGTACTTC.

This clone was picked up one time. J is TRBJ2-5 and V is TRBV6-1; 7 bases line up with TRBD1. The germline V gene has CDR1 MNHNS and CDR2 SASEGT. CDR3 length: 18 amino acids. V lost 1 base, J lost 3 bases, and 14 bases stayed unmatched. The CDR3 DNA reads TGTGCCAGCAGTGAAGAGCATTCGGCAGGGGGAACAAAAGAGACCCAGTACTTC. It codes for CASSEEHSAGGTKETQYF.

In this sample, this clone turned up a few times. The chain employs TRBV19 and TRBJ1-3; D is perhaps TRBD1 (6 bases). Trimming removed 5 bases at V and 3 bases at J, with 11 bases between. Germline values: CDR1 LNHDA, CDR2 SQIVND (reference sequence). The CDR3 totals 14 residues. CDR3 sequence reads: CASSQQGSGNTIYF. The CDR3 nucleotides are TGTGCCAGTAGTCAACAGGGAAGTGGAAACACCATATATTTT.

This sequence joins TRBV30 and TRBJ2-5; the D gene is possibly TRBD1 (6 bases). Germline CDR1 and CDR2: GTSNPN and SVGIG (reference sequence). Trimming removed 5 bases from V and 1 base from J, with 11 bases in between. This CDR3 spans 13 amino acids. This CDR3 is CAWHRDTQETQYF. CDR3 in DNA: TGTGCCTGGCACCGGGACACCCAAGAGACCCAGTACTTC.

The chain couples TRBV7-9 to TRBJ2-5; the D is unclear. Germline loops: CDR1 SEHNR, CDR2 FQNEAQ (reference sequence). The CDR3 has 12 residues. Trimming took off 5 bases at V and 5 bases at J, with 9 bases between the two ends. This CDR3 reads CASSDLRETQYF. In DNA, the CDR3 is TGTGCCAGCAGCGATTTGCGTGAGACCCAGTACTTC.

This chain uses TRBV9 with TRBJ1-6; 9 nucleotides match TRBD1. The trim removed 2 bases at V and 8 bases at J, leaving 8 bases unmatched. Germline V gene lookup returns CDR1 SGDLS and CDR2 YYNGEE. CDR3 length: 16 residues. CDR3 amino acids: CASSVYDRGIDSPLHF. Written as DNA, the CDR3 is TGTGCCAGCAGCGTTTACGACAGGGGGATTGATTCACCCCTCCACTTT.

The chain employs TRBV30 and TRBJ1-5, with D possibly TRBD1 on 6 matching bases. Per germline, CDR1 GTSNPN and CDR2 SVGIG (reference sequence). The CDR3 contains 15 residues. V was shortened by 0 bases and J by 4 bases, with 13 bases between the two germline ends. The CDR3 sequence: CAWSVPDRQNQPQHF. The CDR3, as DNA: TGTGCCTGGAGTGTACCCGACAGGCAAAATCAGCCCCAGCATTTT.

This clone appeared a single time. The chain couples TRBV27 to TRBJ1-2; TRBD1 matches 10 bases. This CDR3 is built from 15 residues. V was clipped by 5 bases and J by 0 bases; unmatched bases: 3. Germline V CDR1 and CDR2: MNHEY, SMNVEV (reference sequence). The CDR3 region has the DNA TGTGCCAGCAGTGTCGACAGGGGGCCTAACTATGGCTACACCTTC. This encodes CASSVDRGPNYGYTF.

This chain connects TRBV5-5 to TRBJ1-1; D is unclear. The CDR3 has 15 amino acids. V lost 0 bases and J 1 base, leaving 10 bases between the germline ends. The V gene's germline CDR1 is SGHKS and CDR2 YYEKEE (reference sequence). The CDR3 coding sequence is TGTGCCAGCAGCTTGGTTATGGGAGCGAACACTGAAGCTTTCTTT. Protein sequence: CASSLVMGANTEAFF.

The chain employs TRBV5-4 and TRBJ1-1, with a possible D match to TRBD1 (6 bases). The CDR3 extends over 15 amino acids. Trimming cost V 2 bases and J 7 bases, with 18 bases left between them. Germline loops: CDR1 SGHNT, CDR2 YYREEE (reference sequence). The CDR3 DNA reads TGTGCCAGCAGCTTCTGGGGGGGGGCGCCGAATGAAGCTTTCTTT. The encoded protein is CASSFWGGAPNEAFF. The full variable domain, completed using reference TRBV5-4 and TRBJ1-1, is ETGVTQSPTHLIKTRGQQVTLRCSSQSGHNTVSWYQQALGQGPQFIFQYYREEENGRGNFPPRFSGLQFPNYSSELNVNALELDDSALYLCASSFWGGAPNEAFFGQGTRLTVV.

This rearrangement joins TRBV29-1 to TRBJ1-2; a possible D gene is TRBD1 (5 bases). Trimming shortened V by 5 bases and J by 4 bases, and 11 bases separated the two germline ends. Per the germline V gene, CDR1 is SQVTM and CDR2 is ANQGSEA. The CDR3 sequence is 12 residues long. CDR3 region: CSVIETAYGYTF. The DNA of the CDR3 is TGCAGCGTTATCGAGACAGCCTATGGCTACACCTTC.